What follows are 25 T cell receptor beta chains derived from one specimen sequenced in a study of T cell repertoires in ileal Crohn's disease (dated by TCRdb to between 2019 and 2020). The library was generated by the immunoSEQ multiplex PCR assay. This immuneACCESS table, as held by TCRdb, lists in-frame sequences with V and J called but not all clones. Of the missing ones, under half trace to an unresolved V gene in checked studies; the others have no known cause. Recorded for this sample are approximately 14,000 clones; 87% of them occurred a single time. The ten largest make up 3.5% to 4.5% of the sample. The sequenced sample consisted of ileal tissue. The source is an adult with Crohn's disease.

The chain couples TRBV6-6 to TRBJ1-1; D not certain. This CDR3 comprises 12 residues. Trimming removed 11 bases from V and 5 bases from J, with 15 bases in between. Germline-derived CDR1 and CDR2 are MNHNY and SVGAGI (reference sequence). The CDR3 DNA reads as TGTGCCGTGCGTTTGGGCCCGACTGAAGCTTTCTTT. Translation gives CAVRLGPTEAFF.

The CDR3 bases are TGTGCCAGCAGTGAGTACGAATCAACAGGGGTAGGGACCCAGTACTTC. Amino acids: CASSEYESTGVGTQYF. V and J are TRBV6-1 and TRBJ2-5; 7 positions match TRBD1. Germline CDR1 is MNHNS and CDR2 is SASEGT. The CDR3 totals 16 residues. V shed 3 bases and J 7 bases; nucleotides not matched to a gene: 14.

The chain links TRBV7-2 to TRBJ2-1, with TRBD2 identical over 8 bases. CDR1 is SGHTA, CDR2 FQGNSA, per germline. Unmatched junction bases numbered 6, after V lost 5 bases and J lost 0 bases. This CDR3 is 16 amino acids long. CDR3 loop: CASSPTSGPSYNEQFF. The CDR3 nucleotides are TGTGCCAGCAGCCCCACTAGCGGTCCCTCCTACAATGAGCAGTTCTTC. The full variable domain, with the rest looked up from reference TRBV7-2 and TRBJ2-1, is GAGVSQSPSNKVTEKGKDVELRCDPISGHTALYWYRQSLGQGLEFLIYFQGNSAPDKSGLPSDRFSAERTGGSVSTLTIQRTQQEDSAVYLCASSPTSGPSYNEQFFGPGTRLTVL.

The chain couples TRBV28 to TRBJ2-1; D remains unclear. V gave up 2 bases and J gave up 9 bases, with 5 bases separating them. The CDR3 contains 11 residues. Germline assignment: CDR1 MDHEN and CDR2 SYDVKM. The CDR3 region is CASSLLSEQFF. The DNA for the CDR3 is TGTGCCAGCAGTTTACTCAGTGAGCAGTTCTTC.

The rearrangement joins TRBV19 to TRBJ2-7; a possible D gene is TRBD2 (6 bases). The CDR3 contains 15 residues. The V end lost 6 bases, the J end lost 0 bases, and 15 bases lay between the germline ends. Germline V gene data show CDR1 as LNHDA and CDR2 as SQIVND (reference sequence). DNA for the CDR3: TGTGCCAGTAGCCCTTCCCCCGGGAGCTCCTACGAGCAGTACTTC. Residues: CASSPSPGSSYEQYF.

The rearrangement joins TRBV5-1 to TRBJ1-1; 7 bases agree with TRBD1. Germline-derived CDR1 and CDR2 are SGHRS and YFSETQ. V was clipped by 0 bases and J by 3 bases; unmatched bases: 2. This CDR3 is 14 amino acids long. The chain's CDR3 is CASSLVQGDTEAFF. The CDR3 nucleotides are TGCGCCAGCAGCTTGGTTCAGGGGGACACTGAAGCTTTCTTT.

The chain employs TRBV6-1 and TRBJ1-1; a weak D match, TRBD1 (5 bases). CDR1 is MNHNS and CDR2 is SASEGT in the germline V gene. CDR3 length equals 13 residues. The V gene lost 4 bases and the J gene lost 6 bases, with 12 bases spanning the gap. The CDR3 sequence is CASSVWGGAEAFF. For the CDR3, the DNA is TGTGCCAGCAGTGTTTGGGGGGGAGCTGAAGCTTTCTTT.

The chain carries TRBV5-4 and TRBJ2-7, with D possibly matching TRBD1 (5 bases). The V end was cut by 2 bases, the J end by 4 bases, with 10 bases between. Germline assignment: CDR1 SGHNT and CDR2 YYREEE (reference sequence). CDR3 length equals 13 residues. CDR3 DNA sequence: TGTGCCAGCAGCTTAGACAGAACGTACGAGCAGTACTTC. Its protein product is CASSLDRTYEQYF.

The chain combines TRBV28 with TRBJ1-1, with 7 bases fitting TRBD1. The CDR3 covers 15 residues. Germline V gives CDR1 MDHEN, CDR2 SYDVKM. Trimming cost V 5 bases and J 0 bases; bases outside gene matches: 6. For the CDR3, the DNA is TGTGCCAGCAGTAGGCCAGGGGGTTTGAACACTGAAGCTTTCTTT. The encoded protein is CASSRPGGLNTEAFF.

The genes are TRBV5-6 and TRBJ1-2; 8 bases map to TRBD1. With 7 bases clipped from V and 6 bases from J, the junction kept 8 bases outside the gene matches. This CDR3 is built from 13 residues. Germline V lookup: CDR1 SGHDT, CDR2 YYEEEE. CDR3 in amino acids: CASRLGTGDGYTF. Written as DNA, the CDR3 is TGTGCCAGCCGGCTAGGGACAGGAGATGGCTACACCTTC.

The rearrangement links TRBV6-1 to TRBJ1-5; maybe TRBD1 (6 bases). The CDR3 runs 15 residues. The V end was cut by 8 bases, the J end by 0 bases, with 14 bases between. Germline V gene sequence: CDR1 MNHNS, CDR2 SASEGT. The CDR3 region is CASSHDRSSNQPQHF. The CDR3 region has the DNA TGTGCCAGCTCCCATGACAGGAGTAGCAATCAGCCCCAGCATTTT.

The chain joins TRBV7-6 to TRBJ1-5; D not resolved. The germline V gene encodes CDR1 SGHVS and CDR2 FNYEAQ. CDR3 length: 13 amino acids. V shed 5 bases and J shed 1 base, with 6 bases lying between them. The DNA for the CDR3 is TGTGCCAGCAGCCTAACGAGCAATCAGCCCCAGCATTTT. Translating it yields CASSLTSNQPQHF.

The V gene is TRBV6-1, the J gene TRBJ2-7, with D perhaps TRBD1 (6 bases). Trimming removed 8 bases from V and 0 bases from J, with 11 bases in between. CDR3 length: 13 amino acids. Germline CDR1 reads MNHNS; CDR2 reads SASEGT. The CDR3: CASDSDSSYEQYF. CDR3 sequence (DNA): TGTGCCAGCGACTCGGACAGCTCCTACGAGCAGTACTTC.

The gene calls are TRBV19 and TRBJ2-1, with 7 bases identical to TRBD2. The CDR3 has 13 amino acids. The junction had 2 bases not matched to a gene; V was cut back by 1 base and J by 8 bases. Germline values: CDR1 LNHDA, CDR2 SQIVND (reference sequence). The CDR3 DNA reads TGTGCCAGTAGTATAGGACTAGCCCATGAGCAGTTCTTC. This sequence encodes CASSIGLAHEQFF.

V usage is TRBV7-9 and J usage is TRBJ2-7; 7 positions match TRBD2. The germline V gene has CDR1 SEHNR and CDR2 FQNEAQ (reference sequence). The CDR3 runs 13 residues. The V and J ends lost 6 bases and 7 bases, in that order; junction bases with no gene match: 9. The CDR3 here is CASSPGLNLEQYF. In nucleotides, the CDR3 is TGTGCCAGCAGTCCGGGACTAAATTTGGAGCAGTACTTC.

The table lists this clone with a few counts. V and J are TRBV6-1 and TRBJ1-3; D not resolved. Germline V gene sequence: CDR1 MNHNS, CDR2 SASEGT. The V gene lost 7 bases and the J gene lost 0 bases, with 10 bases spanning the gap. The CDR3 spans 14 residues. The CDR3 nucleotides read TGTGCCAGCAAATCGGGTGTCTCTGGAAACACCATATATTTT. This translates into CASKSGVSGNTIYF.

This clone ranks as large. The V call is TRBV6-4, the J call TRBJ1-1; unclear D gene. Trimming pared 5 bases from V and 0 bases from J, leaving 7 bases between. CDR3 length: 13 residues. The V gene's germline CDR1 is MRHNA and CDR2 SNTAGT. The CDR3 DNA sequence: TGTGCCAGCAGTCCGGGAATGAACACTGAAGCTTTCTTT. It translates to CASSPGMNTEAFF.

The gene calls are TRBV18 and TRBJ2-5; D ambiguous. The last part of the DNA fits TRBJ2-7 better; the J call may be wrong. The germline V gene has CDR1 KGHSH and CDR2 LQKENI. This CDR3 contains 13 residues. CDR3: CASSLQDSYEQYF. CDR3 bases: TGTGCCAGCTCCCTCCAGGACTCCTACGAGCAGTACTTC.

This clone was recorded once. This chain links TRBV27 with TRBJ1-1; 7 bases align to TRBD1. Germline V gene sequence: CDR1 MNHEY, CDR2 SMNVEV (reference sequence). The length of the CDR3 is 13 residues. Germline trimming cut 6 bases from V and 4 bases from J; bases unmatched to any gene: 5. As DNA, the CDR3 is TGTGCCAGCAGCCACAGGGGACCCACTGAAGCTTTCTTT. Translating gives CASSHRGPTEAFF.

The V and J genes are TRBV14 and TRBJ2-1, with TRBD2 identical over 14 bases. The trim removed 2 bases at V and 8 bases at J, leaving 5 bases unmatched. CDR1 is SGHDN, CDR2 FVKESK, per germline. The CDR3 is 16 residues long. The CDR3 DNA is TGTGCCAGCAGCCAATTGACTAGCGGGAGGGCCCATGAGCAGTTCTTC. Translation gives CASSQLTSGRAHEQFF.

This rearrangement joins TRBV19 to TRBJ2-7, with TRBD2 matching 10 bases. Trimming took 4 bases from V and 2 from J; bases not matched to a gene: 8. Germline V gene lookup returns CDR1 LNHDA and CDR2 SQIVND (reference sequence). The CDR3 is made up of 16 amino acids. The CDR3 nucleotides are TGTGCCAGTAGTACCATAGCGGGAGGATCCGCCTACGAGCAGTACTTC. Protein product: CASSTIAGGSAYEQYF. The variable domain in full, with the rest retrieved from reference TRBV19 and TRBJ2-7, is DGGITQSPKYLFRKEGQNVTLSCEQNLNHDAMYWYRQDPGQGLRLIYYSQIVNDFQKGDIAEGYSVSREKKESFPLTVTSAQKNPTAFYLCASSTIAGGSAYEQYFGPGTRLTVT.

V and J are TRBV19 and TRBJ2-3; maybe TRBD2 (7 bases). The CDR3 runs 15 residues. Per the germline V gene, CDR1 is LNHDA and CDR2 is SQIVND (reference sequence). V was trimmed by 3 bases and J by 5 bases, leaving 15 bases between them. CDR3 nucleotides: TGTGCCAGTAGTATTGGGGGGGCCGTGGGAGATACGCAGTATTTT. It translates to CASSIGGAVGDTQYF. The full variable domain, completed using reference TRBV19 and TRBJ2-3, is DGGITQSPKYLFRKEGQNVTLSCEQNLNHDAMYWYRQDPGQGLRLIYYSQIVNDFQKGDIAEGYSVSREKKESFPLTVTSAQKNPTAFYLCASSIGGAVGDTQYFGPGTRLTVL.

The chain combines TRBV28 with TRBJ1-1; 12 nucleotides match TRBD1. Germline V gene sequence: CDR1 MDHEN, CDR2 SYDVKM. This CDR3 spans 15 amino acids. Losses at the gene ends were 5 bases for V and 8 bases for J; bases not matched to a gene: 9. The CDR3 sequence is CASSPLGQGATEAFF. In nucleotides, the CDR3 is TGTGCCAGCAGTCCCCTGGGACAGGGGGCAACGGAAGCTTTCTTT.

This chain links TRBV11-2 with TRBJ1-2; 7 bases are a match to TRBD1. The CDR3 is 14 amino acids. Germline loops: CDR1 SGHAT, CDR2 FQNNGV. J gave up 4 bases and V 1 base, and 3 bases lay outside the gene matches. CDR3 nucleotides: TGTGCCAGCAGCTTAGGTGACAGGGTCTATGGCTACACCTTC. Its translation is CASSLGDRVYGYTF.

V is TRBV10-1 and J is TRBJ2-7; perhaps TRBD1 as D (5 bases). The length of the CDR3 is 12 residues. In germline, CDR1 is WNHNN, CDR2 SYGVQD (reference sequence). Trimming took off 2 bases at V and 11 bases at J, with 13 bases between the two ends. CDR3 DNA: TGCGCCAGCAGTGAGAATACAGGAAAGAAGTACTTC. Protein: CASSENTGKKYF.